This TCR beta chain is from a study of T cells in Graves' hyperthyroidism and ophthalmopathy. Note on this clonotype: Its antigen is currently unknown. The missing conserved phenylalanine or tryptophan at the end of this CDR3 makes a read error likely. No DNA is shown, since the ends of the CDR3 on it are uncertain; the CDR3 is the one TCRdb lists.

Exclusions: uncontrolled infection, other autoimmune disease, pregnancy, lactation. The CDR3 is 8 residues long, ends included. Germline V lookup: CDR1 SNHLY, CDR2 FYNNEI. Study results and caveats: Blood shared most expanded thyroid clonotypes above 0.001.

Amplified TCR beta CDR3 regions derived from RNA transcripts. An initial round of RT-PCR targeting the TCR CDR3 relied on the HTBI primer set. TCRdb re-called the multiplex PCR reads through MiXCR, storing one row per CDR3 protein. This sample has more than 95,000 distinct CDR3 sequences, with approximately 48% found just once. This chain joins TRBV2 and TRBJ1-6; TRBD1, the table's D call, was not compared with the DNA. The sample was blood. The TCR sequence derives from a middle-aged man with Graves' hyperthyroidism. The CDR3 loop is CASRGTDL.